These T cell receptor beta chains were read from a single sample in a study of OX40 agonist ivuxolimab in advanced cancers. Method: immunoSEQ multiplex PCR; TCRdb's copy keeps in-frame clones and lacks some. The sample carries tens of thousands of clones, over 65% recorded once. Sample: CD4+ or CD8+ T cells sorted from blood, taken in a trial of the OX40 agonist ivuxolimab. The receptors were sampled from an adult with an advanced solid tumor such as melanoma, head and neck, liver or kidney cancer. The CDR3 runs from the conserved cysteine through the conserved F or W. Each record gives: D gene, J gene, V gene, CDR3 protein. The D gene is left open where the match is weak.

D gene: .; J gene: TRBJ2-7; V gene: TRBV7-8; CDR3 protein: CASSLEGSGGTYEQYF
D gene: .; J gene: TRBJ1-2; V gene: TRBV4-3; CDR3 protein: CASSQGLDSFYGYTF
D gene: TRBD1; J gene: TRBJ2-1; V gene: TRBV5-6; CDR3 protein: CASSWTGQGFFHEQFF
D gene: .; J gene: TRBJ1-5; V gene: TRBV6-5; CDR3 protein: CASSYSQGGQPQHF
D gene: .; J gene: TRBJ2-3; V gene: TRBV4-3; CDR3 protein: CASSQGLASTDTQYF
D gene: TRBD1; J gene: TRBJ2-3; V gene: TRBV11-2; CDR3 protein: CASSLVGGRTDTQYF
D gene: .; J gene: TRBJ1-1; V gene: TRBV5-1; CDR3 protein: CASSLVGQTNTEAFF
D gene: .; J gene: TRBJ2-3; V gene: TRBV9; CDR3 protein: CASSVGVGDTQYF
D gene: .; J gene: TRBJ2-3; V gene: TRBV7-9; CDR3 protein: CASSLSGGTDTQYF
D gene: .; J gene: TRBJ2-2; V gene: TRBV6-1; CDR3 protein: CASSEDPPAAQNTGELFF
D gene: TRBD2; J gene: TRBJ2-1; V gene: TRBV2; CDR3 protein: CASGFSAGKGNEQFF
D gene: .; J gene: TRBJ2-1; V gene: TRBV6-6; CDR3 protein: CASSYGDNEQFF
D gene: .; J gene: TRBJ2-1; V gene: TRBV28; CDR3 protein: CASRIGPDYRNEQFF
D gene: .; J gene: TRBJ2-7; V gene: TRBV13; CDR3 protein: CASSAQDPSSYEQYF
D gene: TRBD1; J gene: TRBJ2-7; V gene: TRBV5-6; CDR3 protein: CASSWGTGDYEQYF
D gene: TRBD2; J gene: TRBJ2-1; V gene: TRBV19; CDR3 protein: CASTAPSGYNEQFF
D gene: .; J gene: TRBJ1-2; V gene: TRBV4-3; CDR3 protein: CASSQDWAGSNYGYTF
D gene: .; J gene: TRBJ1-1; V gene: TRBV30; CDR3 protein: CAWTLYSNTEAFF
D gene: .; J gene: TRBJ2-1; V gene: TRBV27; CDR3 protein: CASSLRYSERGPINEQFF